One sample yielded the 23 T cell receptor beta chains listed below, sequenced in a study of blood T cells in healthy people across ages. Alongside a J-beta primer mix, a sample-barcoded 5' primer served in a second PCR lasting roughly 7 to 11 cycles. TCRdb ran MiXCR on the 5' RACE reads and lists one entry per CDR3 protein. Found here are 650,000 to 800,000 distinct CDR3 sequences, under 45% of them singletons; the top ten hold about a fifth. What was sequenced was blood. The receptors were gathered from a man aged 55 to 69 in good health.

This chain connects TRBV6-1 to TRBJ2-5; 8 nucleotides match TRBD1. This CDR3 is built from 18 residues. Germline assignment: CDR1 MNHNS and CDR2 SASEGT. Germline trimming cut 8 bases from V and 2 bases from J; bases unmatched to any gene: 19. In DNA, the CDR3 is TGTGCCAGCCGACAGGGGCGGGCTCCTCATACCCCTCAAGAGACCCAGTACTTC. As protein: CASRQGRAPHTPQETQYF.

This chain connects TRBV18 to TRBJ2-4, with 7 positions matching TRBD1. The tail of the sequence fits TRBJ2-7 better, so the J call may be wrong. The CDR3 spans 16 residues. Germline V CDR1 and CDR2: KGHSH, LQKENI. CDR3 bases: TGTGCCAGCTTCAACCGGGACAGACCGGGAATCTACGAGCAGTACTTC. As protein: CASFNRDRPGIYEQYF.

J is TRBJ2-3 and V is TRBV6-2 or TRBV6-3; TRBD2 is a possible D gene (5 bases). The germline V and J ends were trimmed by 10 bases and 0 bases, with 8 bases remaining between them. The CDR3 is made up of 12 amino acids. Germline values: CDR1 MNHEY, CDR2 SVGEGT. The DNA for the CDR3 is TGTGCCACCCGGGATAGCACAGATACGCAGTATTTT. Translation: CATRDSTDTQYF.

The table lists this clonotype with a few counts. The V call is TRBV21-1, the J call TRBJ1-5; the table's D call TRBD1 went unverified against the DNA. TRBV21-1 is tagged as a pseudogene. The CDR3 covers 14 residues. The CDR3 region is CASTDEQGFRPQHF. In DNA form, the CDR3 reads TGTGCCAGCACCGATGAACAGGGGTTCCGTCCCCAGCATTTT.

This clonotype has at least ten counts. The chain joins TRBV5-1 to TRBJ2-1; TRBD2 aligns across 11 bases. V was clipped by 2 bases and J by 2 bases; unmatched bases: 3. CDR3 length equals 16 residues. Germline V lookup: CDR1 SGHRS, CDR2 YFSETQ. The CDR3 region is CASSLTSGGTYNEQFF. In DNA, the CDR3 is TGCGCCAGCAGCTTAACTAGCGGGGGAACCTACAATGAGCAGTTCTTC.

On this clonotype itself: A clone one base away is much larger, so this may be a read error. This chain uses TRBV5-5 with TRBJ1-5; no definite D call. Trimming cost V 4 bases and J 3 bases, with 11 bases left between them. There are 14 residues in the CDR3. CDR1 and CDR2 (germline): SGHKS, YYEKEE (reference sequence). Written as DNA, the CDR3 is TGTGCCAGCAGCGTCGGGTCTAACAATCAGCCCCAGCATTTT. This codes for CASSVGSNNQPQHF.

This chain connects TRBV12-3 or TRBV12-4 to TRBJ1-4, with no clear D. Trimming removed 2 bases from V and 5 bases from J, with 12 bases in between. The CDR3 runs to 15 residues. The CDR3 reads CASSLSQPENEKLFF. The CDR3 DNA reads as TGTGCCAGCAGTTTAAGCCAGCCGGAAAATGAAAAACTGTTTTTT.

The genes are TRBV20-1 and TRBJ1-5; a possible D gene is TRBD1 (5 bases). V was trimmed by 6 bases and J by 5 bases, leaving 14 bases between them. The CDR3 has 13 residues. Germline CDR1 reads DFQATT; CDR2 reads SNEGSKA (reference sequence). CDR3 sequence: CSAVGEVDQPQHF. CDR3 sequence (DNA): TGCAGTGCGGTAGGGGAGGTCGATCAGCCCCAGCATTTT.

V gene TRBV30 combines with J gene TRBJ2-7; weak D call: TRBD1 (6 bases). The CDR3 is made up of 15 amino acids. The V gene lost 1 base and the J gene lost 5 bases, with 18 bases spanning the gap. Germline V gives CDR1 GTSNPN, CDR2 SVGIG (reference sequence). As DNA, the CDR3 is TGTGCCTGGAGTGGTAGCAAAACAGGGTCGGACGAGCAGTACTTC. Amino acid sequence: CAWSGSKTGSDEQYF.

For this clonotype: A junction boundary mismatches the germline segment, possibly from a read error. The V call is TRBV13, the J call TRBJ1-6; D might be TRBD1 (6 bases). The CDR3 totals 15 residues. From germline, CDR1 is PRHDT and CDR2 FYEKMQ (reference sequence). As DNA, the CDR3 is TGTGCCAGCAGTCCTGGGAGGGCAGGGGTTTCACCCCCCCACTTT. Translated: CASSPGRAGVSPPHF. The whole variable domain, remainder taken from reference TRBV13 and TRBJ1-6, is AAGVIQSPRHLIKEKRETATLKCYPIPRHDTVYWYQQGPGQDPQFLISFYEKMQSDKGSIPDRFSAQQFSDYHSELNMSSLELGDSALYFCASSPGRAGVSPPHFGNGTRLTVT.

This rearrangement joins TRBV14 to TRBJ2-5; 9 positions match TRBD2. Germline V gene sequence: CDR1 SGHDN, CDR2 FVKESK. The CDR3 extends over 15 amino acids. Trimming cost V 3 bases and J 5 bases; bases outside gene matches: 7. The CDR3 bases are TGTGCCAGCAGCCAGATCAGCGGGGGGTTCGAGACCCAGTACTTC. It specifies CASSQISGGFETQYF.

Many counts were recorded for this clonotype. This chain connects TRBV7-2 to TRBJ2-3; the D gene is possibly TRBD2 (7 bases). The CDR3 length is 15 residues. Germline V gene lookup returns CDR1 SGHTA and CDR2 FQGNSA. V was trimmed by 5 bases and J by 10 bases, leaving 22 bases between them. CDR3 amino acids: CASSPGGPLRDAQYF. The CDR3 nucleotides read TGTGCCAGCAGCCCCGGGGGGCCTCTCCGGGACGCGCAGTATTTT.

The chain couples TRBV7-6 to TRBJ2-7; TRBD2 agrees at 9 bases. The CDR3 runs to 16 residues. Germline values: CDR1 SGHVS, CDR2 FNYEAQ. V dropped 4 bases and J dropped 4; count of bases not matched to a gene: 11. In nucleotides, the CDR3 is TGTGCCAGCAGCTCCGACCAGGGGAGCGGGGGGTACGAGCAGTACTTC. Protein product: CASSSDQGSGGYEQYF.

The CDR3 DNA is TGTGCCAGCTCACCACCCCTCCGGGCCCTAGCTAACTATGGCTACACCTTC. Encoded protein: CASSPPLRALANYGYTF. The genes are TRBV18 and TRBJ1-2; no firm D call. V was trimmed by 0 bases and J by 0 bases, leaving 14 bases between them. The CDR3 length is 17 residues. Per the germline V gene, CDR1 is KGHSH and CDR2 is LQKENI.

J is TRBJ2-1 and V is TRBV5-1, with 8 positions matching TRBD1. Germline V CDR1 and CDR2: SGHRS, YFSETQ. This CDR3 is built from 15 residues. The V gene end was trimmed by 5 bases and the J gene end by 9 bases; junction bases not matched to a gene: 13. The CDR3 sequence: CASRAGTGGGSEQFF. The DNA for the CDR3 is TGCGCCAGCAGGGCTGGAACAGGGGGAGGTAGTGAGCAGTTCTTC.

The chain carries TRBV25-1 and TRBJ1-1, with D perhaps TRBD1 (5 bases). This CDR3 is built from 14 residues. Per the germline V gene, CDR1 is MGHDK and CDR2 is SYGVNS. Trimming took 7 bases from V and 0 from J, leaving 12 bases between them. CDR3: CASTSWGMNTEAFF. CDR3 DNA: TGTGCCAGCACCTCCTGGGGCATGAACACTGAAGCTTTCTTT.

The rearrangement links TRBV5-1 to TRBJ2-7; perhaps TRBD1 as D (6 bases). V lost 0 bases to trimming and J lost 3 bases, with 10 bases between them. The CDR3 is made up of 14 amino acids. CDR1 and CDR2 from the germline V gene are SGHRS and YFSETQ. The chain's CDR3 is CASSLGTVNYEQYF. The CDR3, as DNA: TGCGCCAGCAGCTTGGGGACAGTTAACTACGAGCAGTACTTC.

This clonotype has a handful of counts. The V and J genes are TRBV28 and TRBJ2-4, with D perhaps assigned TRBD1 or TRBD2 (5 bases each). The better agreement between TRBJ2-7 and the DNA end casts doubt on the J call. The germline V gene has CDR1 MDHEN and CDR2 SYDVKM. The CDR3 runs 12 residues. The CDR3 spells CASTPGTSEQYF. Here the CDR3 DNA reads TGTGCCAGCACCCCCGGGACGAGCGAGCAGTACTTC.

The chain uses TRBV5-1 and TRBJ2-1, with D possibly matching TRBD2 (5 bases). The V gene's germline CDR1 is SGHRS and CDR2 YFSETQ. This CDR3 contains 15 residues. V was clipped by 4 bases and J by 1 base, with 12 bases between them. CDR3 in amino acids: CASSRLIASYNEQFF. As DNA, the CDR3 is TGCGCCAGCAGCAGGTTGATAGCGTCCTACAATGAGCAGTTCTTC.

The V and J genes are TRBV10-3 and TRBJ2-1; 11 nucleotides agree with TRBD2. This CDR3 has 16 residues. V was clipped by 2 bases and J by 10 bases; unmatched bases: 10. Germline CDR1 ENHRY, CDR2 SYGVKD. The CDR3 DNA reads TGTGCCATCAGTGAGACGCCTAGCGGGGGGTCGTGGGAGCAGTTCTTC. Residues: CAISETPSGGSWEQFF.

The chain uses TRBV20-1 and TRBJ2-7, with 11 bases lining up with TRBD2. There are 21 residues in the CDR3. Germline V lookup: CDR1 DFQATT, CDR2 SNEGSKA (reference sequence). Unmatched junction bases numbered 27, after V lost 1 base and J lost 7 bases. CDR3 in amino acids: CSARGWGGASGGTQDYNEQYF. The DNA for the CDR3 is TGCAGTGCTAGAGGTTGGGGTGGGGCTAGCGGGGGGACACAAGACTACAATGAGCAGTACTTC.

On this clonotype: One end of the junction fails to match germline, which may point to a read error. The rearrangement joins TRBV6-5 to TRBJ1-2; D unclear. The CDR3 is 16 amino acids. The germline V gene encodes CDR1 MNHEY and CDR2 SVGAGI. The CDR3 region is CASGYSTSRSNYGYTF. CDR3 coding DNA: TGTGCCAGCGGTTACTCGACCTCCCGCTCCAACTATGGTTACACCTTC.

This clonotype was seen once. This chain uses TRBV20-1 with TRBJ1-2, with D possibly being TRBD1 (5 bases). V was cut by 4 bases and J by 0 bases, with 12 bases left in between. Looked up from germline, CDR1 is DFQATT and CDR2 is SNEGSKA (reference sequence). The CDR3 has 14 amino acids. Written as DNA, the CDR3 is TGCAGTGCTAAGGACACGAATGCTAACTATGGCTACACCTTC. Translating it yields CSAKDTNANYGYTF.